This is a list of T cell receptor beta chains from one sample in a study of spatial heterogeneity in lung cancer. TCRdb called the 5' RACE reads again in MiXCR, with one record for every CDR3 protein. The sample lists roughly 40,000 distinct CDR3 sequences; about 6.7% were seen once. The sample here was PBMCs, taken at surgery. These receptors all come from a female donor with early-stage non-small cell lung cancer. Both conserved end residues are part of each CDR3. Each record gives: J gene, clone size, V gene, D gene, CDR3 protein, CDR3 DNA. A D gene is named only where the DNA matches it firmly. Some rows have no size entry. The others give once, few or many, or a class for an expanded clone.

>TRBJ2-7|few|TRBV20-1|TRBD2
CSAILAGESYEQYF
TGCAGTGCCATCCTAGCGGGGGAATCGTACGAGCAGTACTTC
>TRBJ2-7|few|TRBV9|-
CASSGGTPNPYEQYF
TGTGCCAGCAGTGGGGGGACCCCGAATCCCTACGAGCAGTACTTC
>TRBJ2-5|many|TRBV27|-
CASSSGNQETQYF
TGTGCCAGCAGTTCGGGGAATCAAGAGACCCAGTACTTC
>TRBJ1-5|-|TRBV6-2/TRBV6-3|-
CASSQPGQLNQPQHF
TGTGCCAGCAGCCAACCAGGACAGCTGAATCAGCCCCAGCATTTT
>TRBJ1-1|few|TRBV5-1|-
CASSLDWGKGVAFF
TGCGCCAGCAGCTTGGATTGGGGTAAAGGCGTAGCTTTCTTT
>TRBJ1-1|few|TRBV4-1|-
CASSQARTEAFF
TGCGCCAGCAGCCAAGCCCGCACTGAAGCTTTCTTT
>TRBJ2-7|many|TRBV6-5|-
CASSYGMSSYEQYF
TGTGCCAGCAGTTACGGTATGAGCTCCTACGAGCAGTACTTC
>TRBJ2-7|few|TRBV20-1|TRBD1
CSAQFGTGIHEQYF
TGCAGTGCTCAGTTTGGGACAGGGATCCACGAGCAGTACTTC
>TRBJ2-2|many|TRBV24-1|-
CATSAPSGQGSTGELFF
TGTGCCACCAGTGCCCCTTCAGGTCAGGGTTCCACCGGGGAGCTGTTTTTT
>TRBJ2-5|-|TRBV14|-
CASSYQTTGQQTQYF
TGTGCCAGCAGCTACCAGACTACCGGGCAGCAGACCCAGTACTTC
>TRBJ2-3|many|TRBV28|TRBD1
CASSFPQGSGTDTQYF
TGTGCCAGCAGTTTCCCACAGGGGTCAGGCACAGATACGCAGTATTTT
>TRBJ2-5|many|TRBV5-1|TRBD2
CASSRTSGVGSETQYF
TGCGCCAGCAGCAGGACTAGTGGAGTAGGGTCAGAGACCCAGTACTTC
>TRBJ2-7|many|TRBV18|TRBD1
CASSGTVSYEQYF
TGTGCCAGCTCCGGGACAGTTTCCTACGAGCAGTACTTC
>TRBJ1-2|-|TRBV10-3|-
CAISESVRGNGYTF
TGTGCCATCAGTGAGTCTGTGCGGGGTAATGGCTACACCTTC
>TRBJ2-5|many|TRBV4-1|-
CASSQSFPGQQTQYF
TGCGCCAGCAGCCAATCCTTCCCGGGACAACAGACCCAGTACTTC
>TRBJ1-5|many|TRBV20-1|-
CSATIDGDQPQHF
TGCAGTGCTACTATCGACGGCGATCAGCCCCAGCATTTT
>TRBJ2-1|-|TRBV7-2|TRBD2
CASSQGLADEQFF
TGTGCCAGCAGCCAGGGACTAGCGGATGAGCAGTTCTTC
>TRBJ1-6|-|TRBV5-1|TRBD1
CASRLVFRDRGNSPLHF
TGCGCCAGCAGGCTAGTGTTTCGGGACAGGGGCAACTCACCCCTCCACTTT
>TRBJ2-7|many|TRBV6-2/TRBV6-3|-
CASKLAAATYEQYF
TGTGCCAGCAAATTAGCGGCCGCAACCTACGAGCAGTACTTC
>TRBJ2-1|many|TRBV4-1|TRBD1
CASSRQGSYNEQFF
TGCGCCAGCAGCCGACAGGGTTCCTACAATGAGCAGTTCTTC
>TRBJ1-5|few|TRBV12-3/TRBV12-4|-
CASSLGAGPQHF
TGTGCCAGCAGTTTGGGGGCAGGGCCCCAGCATTTT
>TRBJ2-2|-|TRBV5-1|TRBD1
CASSQGQATGELFF
TGCGCCAGCAGCCAAGGACAGGCCACCGGGGAGCTGTTTTTT
>TRBJ1-5|-|TRBV7-2|TRBD1
CARSRGKQPQHF
TGTGCCAGATCCAGGGGGAAGCAGCCCCAGCATTTT
>TRBJ2-5|few|TRBV18|-
CASSPTSDVETQYF
TGTGCCAGCTCACCGACTTCCGATGTGGAGACCCAGTACTTC
>TRBJ2-5|few|TRBV20-1|TRBD2
CSARPSGLALSETQYF
TGCAGTGCCCGGCCCTCGGGACTAGCGCTATCAGAGACCCAGTACTTC
>TRBJ2-5|many|TRBV20-1|TRBD2
CSAVGTREGKTQYF
TGCAGTGCCGTCGGGACTAGGGAAGGAAAGACCCAGTACTTC
>TRBJ1-1|once|TRBV6-1|-
CASSPQGGRTEAFF
TGTGCCAGCAGTCCACAAGGGGGGAGGACTGAAGCTTTCTTT
>TRBJ1-1|many|TRBV7-3|-
CASRAGLNTEAFF
TGTGCCAGCAGAGCAGGGTTGAACACTGAAGCTTTCTTT
>TRBJ1-1|-|TRBV5-1|TRBD1
CASSSGGTGYTEAFF
TGCGCCAGCAGCTCTGGGGGGACAGGGTACACTGAAGCTTTCTTT